These 30 T cell receptor beta chains came from one sample sequenced in a study of blood T cell repertoires in COVID-19. Only in-frame clones appear in the TCRdb table, and some are missing; sequencing was by immunoSEQ multiplex PCR. Here the sample spans roughly 150,000 clones, less than 90% being singletons. The source material was peripheral blood. These receptor sequences come from a woman between 65 and 79 years old with acute or convalescent COVID-19.

The genes are TRBV9 and TRBJ1-6, with 7 bases identical to TRBD1. Trimming cost V 4 bases and J 9 bases; bases outside gene matches: 7. Germline V gene lookup returns CDR1 SGDLS and CDR2 YYNGEE. This CDR3 has 14 residues. The CDR3 reads CASSPRDRFSPLHF. CDR3 sequence (DNA): TGTGCCAGCAGCCCGAGGGACAGATTTTCACCCCTCCACTTT.

The chain links TRBV4-3 to TRBJ1-2; D gene ambiguous. CDR3 length: 16 amino acids. Germline-derived CDR1 and CDR2 are LGHNA and YSLEER. V gave up 1 base and J gave up 4 bases, with 16 bases separating them. The CDR3 nucleotides are TGCGCCAGCAGCCAAGGGAGTGCGGCGCAGAGCTATGGCTACACCTTC. Encoded protein: CASSQGSAAQSYGYTF.

This chain connects TRBV19 to TRBJ1-1; 7 bases line up with TRBD1. The CDR3 contains 16 residues. Unmatched junction bases numbered 12, after V lost 6 bases and J lost 2 bases. Germline-derived CDR1 and CDR2 are LNHDA and SQIVND (reference sequence). The CDR3, as DNA: TGTGCCAGTAGCGTCCAGGGGGTTGGGGGTAACACTGAAGCTTTCTTT. Amino acids: CASSVQGVGGNTEAFF.

This chain uses TRBV4-1 with TRBJ1-6; D not certain. CDR1 MGHRA and CDR2 YSYEKL come from the germline V gene. V lost 4 bases and J 0 bases, leaving 22 bases between the germline ends. The CDR3 covers 20 residues. As DNA, the CDR3 is TGCGCCAGCAGCCTGCCCCATGTGACAAGTCAGAGCTCCTATAATTCACCCCTCCACTTT. It is translated as CASSLPHVTSQSSYNSPLHF.

The chain recombines TRBV18 with TRBJ1-1; D gene uncertain. The CDR3 extends over 15 amino acids. CDR1 is KGHSH and CDR2 is LQKENI in the germline V gene. Trimming removed 5 bases at V and 0 bases at J, with 13 bases between. CDR3 DNA: TGTGCCAGCTCAGCGTTGAGGGCGATGAACACTGAAGCTTTCTTT. Its protein is CASSALRAMNTEAFF.

The rearrangement joins TRBV15 to TRBJ2-7, with a possible D match to TRBD1 (5 bases). The CDR3 consists of 17 residues. CDR1 is LNHNV and CDR2 is YYDKDF in the germline V gene (reference sequence). The V end was cut by 3 bases, the J end by 3 bases, with 21 bases between. The CDR3 region is CATSSRSLDRRSYEQYF. The CDR3 DNA sequence: TGTGCCACCAGCAGTAGGTCCTTAGACAGACGAAGCTACGAGCAGTACTTC. The whole variable domain, filled in from reference TRBV15 and TRBJ2-7, reads DAMVIQNPRYQVTQFGKPVTLSCSQTLNHNVMYWYQQKSSQAPKLLFHYYDKDFNNEADTPDNFQSRRPNTSFCFLDIRSPGLGDTAMYLCATSSRSLDRRSYEQYFGPGTRLTVT.

This clone has only one observation. This chain connects TRBV6-2 or TRBV6-3 to TRBJ2-7; 7 bases line up with TRBD1. CDR3 length: 15 residues. Trimming at V came to 2 bases and at J to 2 bases, leaving 6 bases not matched to a gene. The germline V gene has CDR1 MNHEY and CDR2 SVGEGT. CDR3 residues: CASSYVTRGTYEQYF. CDR3 bases: TGTGCCAGCAGTTACGTGACCAGGGGGACCTACGAGCAGTACTTC.

This chain uses TRBV29-1 with TRBJ1-2, with D perhaps TRBD1 (5 bases). Between the trimmed V and J ends, which lost 8 bases and 10 bases, there was a span of 20 bases. Germline loops: CDR1 SQVTM, CDR2 ANQGSEA. The CDR3 contains 12 residues. CDR3 DNA sequence: TGCAGCTGGAGGGGCCTGGACCAAATCTACACCTTC. Translation: CSWRGLDQIYTF.

V is TRBV6-5 and J is TRBJ2-5; 8 nucleotides line up with TRBD2. Germline lookup yields CDR1 MNHEY and CDR2 SVGAGI. This CDR3 region has 15 residues. V shed 2 bases, J shed 5 bases, and the junction held 7 bases outside the gene matches. In DNA form, the CDR3 reads TGTGCCAGCAGTTACCAGGGACTAGTCGGGGAGACCCAGTACTTC. Translation: CASSYQGLVGETQYF.

V and J are TRBV9 and TRBJ2-1; TRBD2 matches 9 bases. This CDR3 is 16 amino acids long. CDR1 and CDR2 from the germline V gene are SGDLS and YYNGEE. Germline trimming cut 4 bases from V and 7 bases from J; bases unmatched to any gene: 12. CDR3 sequence (DNA): TGTGCCAGCAGCACAATGAGCGGGGGGAACACTAATGAGCAGTTCTTC. Its translation is CASSTMSGGNTNEQFF.

CDR3 sequence reads: CASSPQRTGSSGANVLTF. The CDR3 DNA is TGTGCCAGCTCACCACAGAGGACAGGGAGTTCTGGGGCCAACGTCCTGACTTTC. The gene calls are TRBV18 and TRBJ2-6; 8 bases map to TRBD1. Per germline, CDR1 KGHSH and CDR2 LQKENI. V gave up 1 base and J gave up 1 base; unmatched junction bases: 6. This CDR3 contains 18 residues.

This chain joins TRBV3-1 (or the pseudogene TRBV3-2) and TRBJ1-5; D gene ambiguous. This CDR3 spans 13 amino acids. Trimming pared 4 bases from V and 2 bases from J, leaving 6 bases between. Germline V lookup: CDR1 LGHDT, CDR2 YNNKEL (reference sequence). CDR3 in DNA: TGTGCCAGCAGCCGCGAAGGCAATCAGCCCCAGCATTTT. This sequence encodes CASSREGNQPQHF.

The chain uses TRBV6-5 and TRBJ1-6; 7 bases fit TRBD1. The CDR3 has 14 residues. V shed 7 bases and J 2 bases; nucleotides not matched to a gene: 2. Germline CDR1 reads MNHEY; CDR2 reads SVGAGI. The CDR3 is CASTGTAYNSPLHF. In nucleotides, the CDR3 is TGTGCCAGCACTGGGACAGCCTATAATTCACCCCTCCACTTT.

This clone was recorded a few times. This sequence joins TRBV3-1 (or the pseudogene TRBV3-2) and TRBJ2-2; no clear D gene. There are 15 residues in the CDR3. V lost 0 bases, J lost 3 bases, and 8 bases lay in between. Germline CDR1 LGHDT, CDR2 YNNKEL (reference sequence). CDR3: CASSQEGSYTGELFF. CDR3 DNA: TGTGCCAGCAGCCAAGAGGGCAGCTACACCGGGGAGCTGTTTTTT.

The J gene is TRBJ2-2, the V gene TRBV5-1; TRBD1 might be the D (5 bases). Germline V CDR1 and CDR2: SGHRS, YFSETQ. V was cut by 7 bases and J by 6 bases, with 16 bases left in between. This CDR3 comprises 14 residues. The CDR3 DNA reads as TGCGCCAGCCGATCAATCCAGGGTGCCGGGGAGCTGTTTTTT. Residues: CASRSIQGAGELFF.

The rearrangement joins TRBV9 to TRBJ1-1; 8 bases are a match to TRBD1. The V and J ends lost 0 bases and 12 bases, in that order; junction bases with no gene match: 7. The germline CDR1 and CDR2 sequences are SGDLS and YYNGEE. CDR3 length: 13 residues. The CDR3 DNA is TGTGCCAGCAGCGTAGGAACAGGGGGTAGGACTTTCTTT. Its translation is CASSVGTGGRTFF.

The CDR3 region is CASSPGQSQSDEQFF. The DNA for the CDR3 is TGTGCCAGCAGCCCGGGACAATCACAGTCCGATGAGCAGTTCTTC. This sequence joins TRBV3-1 (or the pseudogene TRBV3-2) and TRBJ2-1, with a tentative D call TRBD1 (6 bases). Germline V lookup: CDR1 LGHDT, CDR2 YNNKEL (reference sequence). V lost 4 bases and J 8 bases, leaving 18 bases between the germline ends. This CDR3 spans 15 amino acids.

The genes are TRBV7-8 and TRBJ1-1; D is possibly TRBD1 (5 bases). There are 15 residues in the CDR3. Germline loops: CDR1 SGHVS, CDR2 FQNEAQ. Trimming shortened V by 3 bases and J by 1 base, and 12 bases separated the two germline ends. The CDR3 DNA sequence: TGTGCCAGCAGCTTTAATCTTAGGGGGAACACTGAAGCTTTCTTT. Protein sequence: CASSFNLRGNTEAFF.

The CDR3 nucleotides read TGTGCCAGCAGTTTTTATAGGGGCGCGGACAGGAACACTGAAGCTTTCTTT. Translating it yields CASSFYRGADRNTEAFF. The rearrangement uses TRBV27 and TRBJ1-1; possible D gene TRBD1, 6 bases. The CDR3 is 17 amino acids. The V end lost 3 bases, the J end lost 1 base, and 18 bases lay between the germline ends. From germline, CDR1 is MNHEY and CDR2 SMNVEV (reference sequence).

CDR3 coding DNA: TGCGCCAGCAGCCTTAGAAGGACGGATCAGGGAACTAATGAAAAACTGTTTTTT. This translates into CASSLRRTDQGTNEKLFF. The gene calls are TRBV4-1 and TRBJ1-4; perhaps TRBD1 as D (5 bases). The V gene lost 4 bases and the J gene lost 1 base, with 19 bases spanning the gap. This CDR3 comprises 18 residues. Germline loops: CDR1 MGHRA, CDR2 YSYEKL.

This chain joins TRBV12-3 or TRBV12-4 and TRBJ2-7; maybe TRBD1 (6 bases). Trimming pared 4 bases from V and 3 bases from J, leaving 10 bases between. The length of the CDR3 is 13 residues. CDR3 nucleotide sequence: TGTGCCAGCAGTTACGGACAGAACTACGAGCAGTACTTC. It codes for CASSYGQNYEQYF.

The chain links TRBV7-6 to TRBJ2-2; TRBD2 matches 7 bases. CDR3 length: 16 amino acids. The germline gives CDR1 SGHVS, CDR2 FNYEAQ. Germline trimming cut 1 base from V and 2 bases from J; bases unmatched to any gene: 4. CDR3 DNA sequence: TGTGCCAGCAGCTTAGTCTCGGGGGGAAACACCGGGGAGCTGTTTTTT. This gives the protein CASSLVSGGNTGELFF.

The chain uses TRBV6-5 and TRBJ2-7; D is unresolved. V shed 0 bases and J shed 2 bases, with 11 bases lying between them. Germline V gives CDR1 MNHEY, CDR2 SVGAGI. The CDR3 has 15 amino acids. DNA of the CDR3: TGTGCCAGCAGTTACTCGGCAGGTATGCCCTACGAGCAGTACTTC. This sequence encodes CASSYSAGMPYEQYF.

The chain links TRBV28 to TRBJ1-2, with TRBD1 matching over 7 bases. The CDR3 runs 12 residues. Germline V CDR1 and CDR2: MDHEN, SYDVKM. Trimming cost V 10 bases and J 7 bases; bases outside gene matches: 9. CDR3 in DNA: TGTGCCACCTTAGACAGGGTGGTTGGCTACACCTTC. This translates into CATLDRVVGYTF.

V gene TRBV9 combines with J gene TRBJ2-1, with 10 bases identical to TRBD1. The junction had 2 bases not matched to a gene; V was cut back by 0 bases and J by 8 bases. The CDR3 has 14 residues. Germline V gives CDR1 SGDLS, CDR2 YYNGEE. The chain's CDR3 is CASSVETGGYEQFF. The DNA for the CDR3 is TGTGCCAGCAGCGTAGAGACAGGGGGCTATGAGCAGTTCTTC.

The chain joins TRBV12-3 or TRBV12-4 to TRBJ2-7; 8 bases are a match to TRBD1. The length of the CDR3 is 13 residues. V lost 3 bases, J lost 6 bases, and 4 bases stayed unmatched. Here the CDR3 reads CASSLDRASEQYF. CDR3 bases: TGTGCCAGCAGTTTGGACAGGGCCAGCGAGCAGTACTTC.

The chain uses TRBV18 and TRBJ1-2, with D maybe TRBD1 (5 bases). With 2 bases removed from V and 3 bases from J, the gap between germline ends came to 16 bases. The CDR3 contains 16 residues. The germline V gene has CDR1 KGHSH and CDR2 LQKENI. The CDR3 nucleotides read TGTGCCAGCTCACCAATGATGCGGGGGGACGACTATGGCTACACCTTC. Protein product: CASSPMMRGDDYGYTF.

CDR3 in DNA: TGTGCCAGCAGCTTAGCTACAGGCCACAATGAGCAGTTCTTC. Its protein is CASSLATGHNEQFF. The rearrangement joins TRBV7-9 to TRBJ2-1; the D gene is possibly TRBD1 (5 bases). Germline CDR1 reads SEHNR; CDR2 reads FQNEAQ (reference sequence). This CDR3 spans 14 amino acids. Trimming cost V 0 bases and J 5 bases, with 8 bases left between them.

The chain joins TRBV10-1 to TRBJ1-6; 7 bases map to TRBD1. Germline-derived CDR1 and CDR2 are WNHNN and SYGVQD (reference sequence). Trimming cost V 2 bases and J 6 bases; bases outside gene matches: 7. The CDR3 loop spans 16 amino acids. CDR3 in amino acids: CASSEATGVGNSPLHF. DNA for the CDR3: TGCGCCAGCAGTGAGGCCACAGGGGTTGGTAATTCACCCCTCCACTTT.

The CDR3: CASSEMGGYSPLHF. CDR3 bases: TGTGCCAGCAGTGAAATGGGCGGGTATTCACCCCTCCACTTT. The chain combines TRBV2 with TRBJ1-6; D unresolved. The V end lost 2 bases, the J end lost 8 bases, and 10 bases lay between the germline ends. The CDR3 sequence is 14 residues long. Germline V gives CDR1 SNHLY, CDR2 FYNNEI.